The next 2 T cell receptor beta chains were all read from a single sample in a study of shared clonotypes between healthy human individuals. The assay was immunoSEQ multiplex PCR, and TCRdb's table has in-frame clones only and misses some. The sample gives roughly 2.6 million clones, 90% to 95% of which show up once; about 0.13% is in the top ten. Sequencing was done on a sample of naive CD4+ T cells sorted from blood. Specified subset: CD45RA+ positively selected. Every receptor here comes from a young man in good health.

The chain combines TRBV10-3 with TRBJ2-3; TRBD2 matches at 11 bases. This CDR3 has 13 residues. J lost 5 bases, V lost 10 bases, and 5 bases had no gene match. Germline loops: CDR1 ENHRY, CDR2 SYGVKD. The CDR3 here is CATLAGGEDTQYF. In DNA, the CDR3 is TGTGCCACCTTAGCGGGAGGGGAAGATACGCAGTATTTT.

V usage is TRBV5-1 and J usage is TRBJ2-5; TRBD1 is a possible D gene (5 bases). V lost 2 bases, J lost 2 bases, and 16 bases lay in between. CDR3 length: 16 amino acids. CDR1 is SGHRS and CDR2 is YFSETQ in the germline V gene. The chain's CDR3 is CASSFWGEDGQETQYF. The CDR3 DNA is TGCGCCAGCAGCTTTTGGGGCGAGGACGGTCAAGAGACCCAGTACTTC.